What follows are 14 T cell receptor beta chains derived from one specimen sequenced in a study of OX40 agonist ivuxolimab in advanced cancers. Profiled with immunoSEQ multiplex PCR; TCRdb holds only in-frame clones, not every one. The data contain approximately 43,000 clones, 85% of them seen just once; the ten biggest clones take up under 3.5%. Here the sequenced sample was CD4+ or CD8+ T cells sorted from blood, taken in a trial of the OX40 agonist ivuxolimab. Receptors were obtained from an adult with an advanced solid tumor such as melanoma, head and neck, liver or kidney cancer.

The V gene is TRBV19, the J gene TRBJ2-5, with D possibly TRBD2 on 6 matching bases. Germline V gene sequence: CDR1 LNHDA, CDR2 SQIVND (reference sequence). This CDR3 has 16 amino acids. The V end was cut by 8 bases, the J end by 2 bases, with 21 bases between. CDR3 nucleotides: TGTGCCAGTTCCGATCCTAGCGCGCCTACACAAGAGACCCAGTACTTC. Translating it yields CASSDPSAPTQETQYF.

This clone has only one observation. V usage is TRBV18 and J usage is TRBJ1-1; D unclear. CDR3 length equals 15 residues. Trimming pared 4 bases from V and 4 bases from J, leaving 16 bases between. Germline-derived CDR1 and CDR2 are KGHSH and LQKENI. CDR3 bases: TGTGCCAGCTCACAGCGGGGTCCCACCGGCACTGAAGCTTTCTTT. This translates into CASSQRGPTGTEAFF.

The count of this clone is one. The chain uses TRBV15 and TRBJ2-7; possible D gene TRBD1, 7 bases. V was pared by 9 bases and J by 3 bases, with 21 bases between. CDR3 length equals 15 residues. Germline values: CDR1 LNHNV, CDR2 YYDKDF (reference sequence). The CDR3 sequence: CATSPAGTAVYEQYF. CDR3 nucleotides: TGTGCCACGAGCCCGGCGGGGACAGCCGTCTACGAGCAGTACTTC. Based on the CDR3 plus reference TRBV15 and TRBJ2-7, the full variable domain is DAMVIQNPRYQVTQFGKPVTLSCSQTLNHNVMYWYQQKSSQAPKLLFHYYDKDFNNEADTPDNFQSRRPNTSFCFLDIRSPGLGDTAMYLCATSPAGTAVYEQYFGPGTRLTVT.

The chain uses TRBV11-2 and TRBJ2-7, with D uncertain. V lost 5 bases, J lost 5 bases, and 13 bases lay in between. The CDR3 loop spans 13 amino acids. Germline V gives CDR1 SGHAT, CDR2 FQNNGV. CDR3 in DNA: TGTGCCAGCAGCCCCCCCGTCTTGGACGAGCAGTACTTC. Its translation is CASSPPVLDEQYF. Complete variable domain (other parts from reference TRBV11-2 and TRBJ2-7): EAGVAQSPRYKIIEKRQSVAFWCNPISGHATLYWYQQILGQGPKLLIQFQNNGVVDDSQLPKDRFSAERLKGVDSTLKIQPAKLEDSAVYLCASSPPVLDEQYFGPGTRLTVT.

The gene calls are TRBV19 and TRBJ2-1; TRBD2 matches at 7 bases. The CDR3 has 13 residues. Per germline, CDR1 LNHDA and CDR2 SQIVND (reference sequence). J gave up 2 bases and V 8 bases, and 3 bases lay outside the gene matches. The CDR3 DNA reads TGTGCCAGTCGCCTAGCGGCCTACAATGAGCAGTTCTTC. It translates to CASRLAAYNEQFF.

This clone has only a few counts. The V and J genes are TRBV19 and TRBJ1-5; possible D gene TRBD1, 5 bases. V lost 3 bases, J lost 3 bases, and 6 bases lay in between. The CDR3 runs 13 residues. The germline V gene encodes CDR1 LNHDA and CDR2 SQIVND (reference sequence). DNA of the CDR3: TGTGCCAGTAGTATGACAGCCAATCAGCCCCAGCATTTT. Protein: CASSMTANQPQHF. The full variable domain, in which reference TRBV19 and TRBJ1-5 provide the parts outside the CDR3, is DGGITQSPKYLFRKEGQNVTLSCEQNLNHDAMYWYRQDPGQGLRLIYYSQIVNDFQKGDIAEGYSVSREKKESFPLTVTSAQKNPTAFYLCASSMTANQPQHFGDGTRLSIL.

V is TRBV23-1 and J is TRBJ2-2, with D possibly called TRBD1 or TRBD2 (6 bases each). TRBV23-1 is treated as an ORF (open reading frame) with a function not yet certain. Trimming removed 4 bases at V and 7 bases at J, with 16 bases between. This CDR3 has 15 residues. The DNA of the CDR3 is TGCGCCAGCAGTCCCCCAAGGGGGGCAGGCGGGGAGCTGTTTTTT. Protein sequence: CASSPPRGAGGELFF.

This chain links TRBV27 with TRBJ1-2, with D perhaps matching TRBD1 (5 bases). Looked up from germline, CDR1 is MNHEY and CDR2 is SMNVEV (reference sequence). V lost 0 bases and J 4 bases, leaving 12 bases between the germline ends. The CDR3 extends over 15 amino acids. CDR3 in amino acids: CASSLSPGRGYGYTF. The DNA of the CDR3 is TGTGCCAGCAGTTTATCGCCCGGGAGGGGCTATGGCTACACCTTC.

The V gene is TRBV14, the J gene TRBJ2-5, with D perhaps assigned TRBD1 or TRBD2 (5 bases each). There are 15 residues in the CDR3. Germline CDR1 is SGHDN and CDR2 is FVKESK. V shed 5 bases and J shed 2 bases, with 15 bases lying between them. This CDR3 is CASSTRPGRQETQYF. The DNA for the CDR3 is TGTGCCAGCAGCACGCGACCGGGACGGCAAGAGACCCAGTACTTC.

The CDR3 region has the DNA TGTGCCAGCAGCGCCGAAGGGGGGACAGGAGTTTATGGCTACACCTTC. Translation: CASSAEGGTGVYGYTF. The rearrangement uses TRBV9 and TRBJ1-2; 8 nucleotides align to TRBD1. Germline V lookup: CDR1 SGDLS, CDR2 YYNGEE. The CDR3 loop spans 16 amino acids. Trimming removed 3 bases from V and 5 bases from J; junction bases left unmatched: 12.

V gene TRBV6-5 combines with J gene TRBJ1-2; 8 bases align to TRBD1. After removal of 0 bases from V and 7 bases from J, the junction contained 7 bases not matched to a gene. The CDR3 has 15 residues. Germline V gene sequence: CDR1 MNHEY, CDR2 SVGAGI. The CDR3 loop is CASSYSSTGGSGYTF. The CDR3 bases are TGTGCCAGCAGTTACTCGAGCACAGGGGGTAGTGGCTACACCTTC.

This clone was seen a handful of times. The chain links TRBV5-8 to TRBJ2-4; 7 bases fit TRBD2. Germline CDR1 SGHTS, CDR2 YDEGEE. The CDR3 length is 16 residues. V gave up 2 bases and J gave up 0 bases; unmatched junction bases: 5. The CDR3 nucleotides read TGTGCCAGCAGCTTAGAGCGGGACCGAGCCAAAAACATTCAGTACTTC. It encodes CASSLERDRAKNIQYF.

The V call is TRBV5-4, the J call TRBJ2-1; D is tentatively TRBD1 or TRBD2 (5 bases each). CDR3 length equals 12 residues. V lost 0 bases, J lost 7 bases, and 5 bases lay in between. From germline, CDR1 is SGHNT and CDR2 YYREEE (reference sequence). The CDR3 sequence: CASSLGGNEQFF. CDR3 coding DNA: TGTGCCAGCAGCTTGGGGGGGAATGAGCAGTTCTTC. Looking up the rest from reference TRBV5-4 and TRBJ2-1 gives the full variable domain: ETGVTQSPTHLIKTRGQQVTLRCSSQSGHNTVSWYQQALGQGPQFIFQYYREEENGRGNFPPRFSGLQFPNYSSELNVNALELDDSALYLCASSLGGNEQFFGPGTRLTVL.

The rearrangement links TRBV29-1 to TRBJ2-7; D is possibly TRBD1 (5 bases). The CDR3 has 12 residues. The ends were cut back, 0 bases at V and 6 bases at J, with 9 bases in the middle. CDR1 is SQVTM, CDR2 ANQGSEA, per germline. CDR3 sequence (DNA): TGCAGCGTTGAAGATCAAGGGGTCGAGCAGTACTTC. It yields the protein CSVEDQGVEQYF.